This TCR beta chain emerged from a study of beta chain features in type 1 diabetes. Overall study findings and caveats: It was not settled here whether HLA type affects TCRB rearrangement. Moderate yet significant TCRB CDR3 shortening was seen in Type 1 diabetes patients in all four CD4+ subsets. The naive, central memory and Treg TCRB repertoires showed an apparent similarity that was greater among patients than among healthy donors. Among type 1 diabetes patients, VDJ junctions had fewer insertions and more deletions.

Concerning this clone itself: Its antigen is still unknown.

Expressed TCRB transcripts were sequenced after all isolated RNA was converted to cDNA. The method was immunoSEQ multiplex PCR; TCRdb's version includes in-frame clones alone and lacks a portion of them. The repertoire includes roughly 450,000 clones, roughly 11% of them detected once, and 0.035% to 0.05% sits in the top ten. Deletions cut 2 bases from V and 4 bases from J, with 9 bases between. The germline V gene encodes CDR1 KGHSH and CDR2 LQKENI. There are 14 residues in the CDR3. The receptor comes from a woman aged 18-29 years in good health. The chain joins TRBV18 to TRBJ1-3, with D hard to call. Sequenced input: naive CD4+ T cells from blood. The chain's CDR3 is CASSPAGDGNTIYF. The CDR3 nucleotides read TGTGCCAGCTCACCAGCTGGAGACGGAAACACCATATATTTT.